This passage covers 27 T cell receptor beta chains from one sample sequenced in a study of metastatic and nonmetastatic thyroid tumors. Each patient went into thyroid surgery without having received any treatment. TCRdb called clones again from the PCR reads with MiXCR. This sample has approximately 30,000 clones, with 23% found just once. The sequenced sample was blood. The receptors derive from a female donor with papillary thyroid cancer or a benign thyroid nodule (not recorded which). Some clones in this sample may be carry-over from other donors' samples.

Comments on this clone: This may be a read error, as it is one base from a much larger clone. CDR3 sequence reads: CANSLPSDRRGEKLFF. As DNA, the CDR3 is TGTGCCAACAGCTTACCGTCTGACAGGCGGGGGGAAAAACTGTTTTTT. The chain uses TRBV7-9 and TRBJ1-4, with D maybe TRBD1 (6 bases). The CDR3 consists of 16 residues. The germline V gene encodes CDR1 SEHNR and CDR2 FQNEAQ (reference sequence).

This clone is categorized as medium-sized. This chain connects TRBV30 to TRBJ2-7; D is possibly TRBD2 (5 bases). Germline CDR1 is GTSNPN and CDR2 is SVGIG (reference sequence). The CDR3 contains 12 residues. V lost 2 bases and J 0 bases, leaving 5 bases between the germline ends. The CDR3 is CAWSRGSYEQYF. In DNA, the CDR3 is TGTGCCTGGAGTCGGGGCTCCTACGAGCAGTACTTC.

Ten or more counts support this clone. Because the CDR3 is missing its conserved closing phenylalanine or tryptophan, this is likely a read error. No DNA is shown, since the ends of the CDR3 on it are uncertain; the CDR3 is the one TCRdb lists. CDR3 residues: CASSIYPGQ. This chain links TRBV7-8 with TRBJ1-6; the table's D call TRBD1 went unverified against the DNA. Per germline, CDR1 SGHVS and CDR2 FQNEAQ. Counting both end residues, the CDR3 totals 9 amino acids.

This clone was recorded at least ten times. This rearrangement joins TRBV6-1 to TRBJ1-2, with 8 bases aligning to TRBD1. The germline V gene has CDR1 MNHNS and CDR2 SASEGT. The V gene end was trimmed by 10 bases and the J gene end by 6 bases; junction bases not matched to a gene: 10. The CDR3 is made up of 13 amino acids. CDR3 nucleotides: TGTGCCACCATTGTCGGGGGACAGGATGGCTACACCTTC. It specifies CATIVGGQDGYTF.

This clone occurred many times. The same CDR3 also results from other DNA sequences found in this sample. The chain has TRBV2 and TRBJ2-3; TRBD2 aligns across 11 bases. Germline V gives CDR1 SNHLY, CDR2 FYNNEI. J gave up 1 base and V 4 bases, and 1 base lay outside the gene matches. This CDR3 comprises 15 residues. The CDR3 bases are TGTGCCAGCAGTGCGGGACTAGCGGGCACAGATACGCAGTATTTT. Translating it yields CASSAGLAGTDTQYF.

The V gene is TRBV4-2, the J gene TRBJ2-7; no clear D gene. Germline V lookup: CDR1 LGHNA, CDR2 YNFKEQ. V lost 4 bases and J 8 bases, leaving 21 bases between the germline ends. There are 15 residues in the CDR3. The CDR3 sequence: CASSLPVTTLSQQYF. The CDR3 DNA follows: TGTGCCAGCAGCCTTCCGGTGACCACCCTTTCTCAGCAGTACTTC.

In this sample, this clone turned up many times. The identical CDR3 is also encoded by other nucleotide sequences in the sample. The CDR3, as DNA: TGTGCCAGCAGCCAAGGTTTAGCGGGAGGGCCACGCGAGCAGTACTTC. Amino acid sequence: CASSQGLAGGPREQYF. V is TRBV3-1 and J is TRBJ2-7; TRBD2 matches at 11 bases. The V segment lost 1 base and the J segment 6 bases; nucleotides outside the gene matches: 8. This CDR3 spans 16 amino acids. Germline V gene lookup returns CDR1 LGHDT and CDR2 YNNKEL (reference sequence).

This clone was seen more than once but under ten times. The V gene is TRBV6-4, the J gene TRBJ2-2; 8 positions agree with TRBD1. The germline gives CDR1 MRHNA, CDR2 SNTAGT. V was pared by 10 bases and J by 3 bases, with 4 bases of the junction left unmatched. CDR3 length: 13 residues. CDR3 nucleotide sequence: TGTGCCACTACGGACAGGGACACCGGGGAGCTGTTTTTT. This sequence encodes CATTDRDTGELFF.

Judged by abundance, this clone is medium-sized. The chain combines TRBV6-1 with TRBJ1-5; 9 nucleotides match TRBD1. Trimming cost V 6 bases and J 14 bases; bases outside gene matches: 11. Germline loops: CDR1 MNHNS, CDR2 SASEGT. This CDR3 region has 13 residues. This chain's CDR3 is CASSLGQGNFKHF. The CDR3 DNA follows: TGTGCCAGCAGCCTGGGACAGGGAAATTTTAAGCATTTT.

The rearrangement uses TRBV5-1 and TRBJ2-7; 9 positions match TRBD1. In germline, CDR1 is SGHRS, CDR2 YFSETQ. V lost 3 bases, J lost 5 bases, and 9 bases stayed unmatched. The CDR3 sequence is 15 residues long. CDR3 in amino acids: CASSSEGQGFHEQYF. CDR3 nucleotides: TGCGCCAGCAGCTCCGAAGGACAGGGGTTCCACGAGCAGTACTTC.

Within the sample, this clone is medium-sized. The V gene is TRBV6-2 or TRBV6-3, the J gene TRBJ2-7; D remains unclear. Germline lookup yields CDR1 MNHEY and CDR2 SVGEGT. V was pared by 5 bases and J by 6 bases, with 8 bases between. This CDR3 has 11 amino acids. The CDR3 coding sequence is TGTGCCAGCAGTCCTTTTGGCGAGCAGTACTTC. Its protein product is CASSPFGEQYF.

This clone was counted at least ten times. The rearrangement links TRBV5-8 to TRBJ2-7; tentatively, D is TRBD1 (5 bases). V lost 4 bases to trimming and J lost 3 bases, with 14 bases between them. The CDR3 runs 14 residues. The germline gives CDR1 SGHTS, CDR2 YDEGEE. The CDR3 spells CASSRRTGYYEQYF. The CDR3 region has the DNA TGTGCCAGCAGCCGACGTACAGGATACTACGAGCAGTACTTC.

This clone was counted ten times or more. The V call is TRBV19, the J call TRBJ1-6; possibly TRBD1 for D (5 bases). Germline V gene data show CDR1 as LNHDA and CDR2 as SQIVND (reference sequence). V gave up 5 bases and J gave up 3 bases, with 14 bases separating them. The CDR3 is made up of 16 amino acids. The CDR3 nucleotides read TGTGCCAGTAGTGCAACGACAGTTCTCTATAATTCACCCCTCCACTTT. The encoded protein is CASSATTVLYNSPLHF.

This clone was seen only a few times. This may arise from a read error, as a much more abundant clone is one base away. Other nucleotide sequences in the sample specify the same CDR3. The chain joins TRBV5-6 to TRBJ2-7; unclear D gene. Germline V lookup: CDR1 SGHDT, CDR2 YYEEEE. The CDR3 is 12 residues long. Trimming removed 0 bases from V and 4 bases from J, with 5 bases in between. The CDR3 spells CASSLASYEQYF. CDR3 coding DNA: TGTGCCAGCAGCTTGGCCTCGTACGAGCAGTACTTC.

In this sample, this clone turned up many times. The chain has TRBV4-1 and TRBJ2-3; 8 bases align to TRBD2. Germline V gene sequence: CDR1 MGHRA, CDR2 YSYEKL. Germline trimming cut 1 base from V and 5 bases from J; bases unmatched to any gene: 8. The CDR3 has 16 amino acids. CDR3 nucleotides: TGCGCCAGCAGCCAAGTAACGGGTAGCGGGAAAGATACGCAGTATTTT. Its translation is CASSQVTGSGKDTQYF.

With respect to this clone: A much bigger clone sits one base away, suggesting this may be a read error. The chain links TRBV6-1 to TRBJ2-2; TRBD1 is a possible D gene (6 bases). The V gene lost 10 bases and the J gene lost 6 bases, with 18 bases spanning the gap. The length of the CDR3 is 14 residues. Germline lookup yields CDR1 MNHNS and CDR2 SASEGT. The CDR3: CATKGDMVSGELFF. The CDR3 DNA sequence: TGTGCCACAAAAGGGGACATGGTATCCGGGGAGCTGTTTTTT.

The gene calls are TRBV7-2 and TRBJ1-2; tentative D call: TRBD1 (6 bases). The V end lost 3 bases, the J end lost 4 bases, and 12 bases lay between the germline ends. Germline V lookup: CDR1 SGHTA, CDR2 FQGNSA. The CDR3 is 14 amino acids. As DNA, the CDR3 is TGTGCCAGCAGCTTGGGGGGGCACGGCTATGGCTACACCTTC. As protein: CASSLGGHGYGYTF.

This chain links TRBV20-1 with TRBJ2-3; TRBD2 matches 7 bases. V trimming: 3 bases; J trimming: 4 bases; junction bases outside the gene matches: 7. The CDR3 is 14 residues long. Germline V gene sequence: CDR1 DFQATT, CDR2 SNEGSKA (reference sequence). The DNA of the CDR3 is TGCAGTGCTAGTTGGCGGGAGTCAGCAGATACGCAGTATTTT. It codes for CSASWRESADTQYF.

This clone was detected ten times or more. The rearrangement links TRBV13 to TRBJ2-3; TRBD1 matches at 10 bases. The ends lost 5 bases at V and 1 base at J; junction bases unmatched: 3. The germline V gene has CDR1 PRHDT and CDR2 FYEKMQ (reference sequence). The CDR3 extends over 15 amino acids. CDR3 in DNA: TGTGCCAGCAGCCCCGGGACAGGGGGCACAGATACGCAGTATTTT. It specifies CASSPGTGGTDTQYF. Using reference TRBV13 and TRBJ2-3 for the parts outside the CDR3, the full variable domain is AAGVIQSPRHLIKEKRETATLKCYPIPRHDTVYWYQQGPGQDPQFLISFYEKMQSDKGSIPDRFSAQQFSDYHSELNMSSLELGDSALYFCASSPGTGGTDTQYFGPGTRLTVL.

The sample holds many counts of this clone. The genes are TRBV6-5 and TRBJ1-5; D ambiguous. Germline CDR1 MNHEY, CDR2 SVGAGI. The CDR3 sequence is 15 residues long. V was pared by 0 bases and J by 0 bases, with 6 bases between. The CDR3 here is CASSYSFASNQPQHF. In DNA form, the CDR3 reads TGTGCCAGCAGTTACTCGTTCGCTAGCAATCAGCCCCAGCATTTT.

The rearrangement uses TRBV29-1 and TRBJ2-1, with a tentative D call TRBD2 (6 bases). This CDR3 has 16 residues. The germline V and J ends were trimmed by 4 bases and 4 bases, with 20 bases remaining between them. Germline V lookup: CDR1 SQVTM, CDR2 ANQGSEA. CDR3 DNA: TGCAGCGTTGGGGGTAGCGGACGAGACTCATACAATGAGCAGTTCTTC. Translating it yields CSVGGSGRDSYNEQFF.

This clone showed up many times. This chain uses TRBV5-4 with TRBJ2-1; perhaps TRBD1 as D (6 bases). CDR1 is SGHNT, CDR2 YYREEE, per germline (reference sequence). There are 14 residues in the CDR3. Between the trimmed V and J ends, which lost 2 bases and 5 bases, there was a span of 11 bases. The CDR3 bases are TGTGCCAGCAGCTTCCAGGGGCTGAACAATGAGCAGTTCTTC. The encoded protein is CASSFQGLNNEQFF.

V usage is TRBV28 and J usage is TRBJ1-5; tentatively, D is TRBD1 (5 bases). The V end was cut by 5 bases, the J end by 2 bases, with 19 bases between. This CDR3 comprises 17 residues. Germline V gene data show CDR1 as MDHEN and CDR2 as SYDVKM. Here the CDR3 DNA reads TGTGCCAGCAGTACGACAGTGGTCAAGGGAGGCAATCAGCCCCAGCATTTT. This codes for CASSTTVVKGGNQPQHF.

At least ten counts were recorded for this clone. The CDR3 here is CASSPSSEQYF. In DNA, the CDR3 is TGTGCCAGCTCCCCATCGTCCGAGCAGTACTTC. The rearrangement links TRBV6-1 to TRBJ2-7; D is ambiguous. The CDR3 is made up of 11 amino acids. V lost 8 bases, J lost 6 bases, and 11 bases lay in between. Per germline, CDR1 MNHNS and CDR2 SASEGT.

As for this clone: The final CDR3 position lacks the conserved phenylalanine or tryptophan, pointing to a likely read error. DNA of the CDR3: TGTGCCATCAGTGAGTTCGGCCCAGGGAGTCTAGCCAAAAACATTCAGTACTTA. The encoded protein is CAISEFGPGSLAKNIQYL. The gene calls are TRBV10-3 and TRBJ2-4; possibly TRBD1 or TRBD2 for D (5 bases each). From germline, CDR1 is ENHRY and CDR2 SYGVKD. The V and J ends lost 1 base and 0 bases respectively, with 16 bases between them. CDR3 length: 18 residues.

As concerns this clone: A much larger clone is a single base away; this may be a read error. This sequence joins TRBV7-9 and TRBJ2-5, with 8 bases fitting TRBD2. The V gene end was trimmed by 5 bases and the J gene end by 8 bases; junction bases not matched to a gene: 13. The germline CDR1 and CDR2 sequences are SEHNR and FQNEAQ (reference sequence). The CDR3 is made up of 15 amino acids. The CDR3 nucleotides read TGTGCCAGCAGCCTACGTCCGGGGGGGCTGGATACCCAGTACTTC. Protein sequence: CASSLRPGGLDTQYF.

This clone was detected many times. The chain joins TRBV20-1 to TRBJ2-5, with 9 nucleotides matching TRBD2. V lost 3 bases to trimming and J lost 0 bases; unmatched junction nucleotides: 8. This CDR3 contains 16 residues. Germline values: CDR1 DFQATT, CDR2 SNEGSKA (reference sequence). The CDR3 bases are TGCAGTGCTAGTATGGCTAGCGGGGCGTACCAAGAGACCCAGTACTTC. It translates to CSASMASGAYQETQYF.